This TCR beta chain was identified in a study of blood T cell repertoires in COVID-19. Overall study: Both acute and convalescent COVID-19 samples were obtained from the United States, Italy and Spain. T cells, B-cell-depleted T cells, or PBMCs provided the cDNA or gDNA that served as material.

This clone was picked up a small number of times. In the study's own analysis: For nucleated cells, counts were estimated from reference gene primer amplification. The repertoire was sequenced with immunoSEQ multiplex PCR; TCRdb's copy has only in-frame clones and lacks some. Clonal size and the V and J genes are those of that table, whereas D and trimming came from the DNA. The sample includes more than 65,000 clones, about 80% of them seen just once. Germline CDR1 reads LGHDT; CDR2 reads YNNKEL (reference sequence). CDR3 length: 14 amino acids. J lost 10 bases, V lost 5 bases, and 9 bases had no gene match.

The chain carries TRBV3-1 (or the pseudogene TRBV3-2) and TRBJ2-1; 9 positions agree with TRBD2. Sequencing was done on a sample of peripheral blood. The clonotype originates from a human donor in a cohort sampled during active COVID-19. CDR3 DNA: TGTGCCAGCAGCTATCTAGCGGGACCGGGGGAGCAGTTCTTC. This encodes CASSYLAGPGEQFF.